Listed below are T cell receptor beta chains from one sample, sequenced in a study of blood T cells in healthy people across ages. TCRdb recomputed calls from the 5' RACE reads with MiXCR, one row per CDR3 protein. The data contain approximately 1.5 million distinct CDR3 sequences, roughly 32% of them singletons. The sample taken for sequencing was blood. The receptors come from a woman aged 25 to 45 in good health. The conserved cysteine and the conserved F or W are not part of the CDR3 here.

V	J	CDR3
TRBV20-1	TRBJ2-3	SAKDHLLAGGLNTQY
TRBV7-9	TRBJ1-2	ASSFDAIHYT
TRBV20-1	TRBJ1-1	SVFGGGMNTEAF
TRBV28	TRBJ1-2	ASSYQNARGYT
TRBV24-1	TRBJ1-5	ATSDRGQGGDQPQH
TRBV20-1	TRBJ2-1	SARAHAGSSNEQF
TRBV7-3	TRBJ2-5	ASSPGSWKTQY
TRBV4-1	TRBJ2-5	ASSLGERGGETQY
TRBV7-9	TRBJ2-1	ASSWTGGGASDNEQF
TRBV3-1	TRBJ2-3	ASSQVPWTSGRTDTQY
TRBV15	TRBJ1-2	ATSRDRGTYGYT
TRBV12-3/TRBV12-4	TRBJ2-1	ASSLGREMYNEQF
TRBV13	TRBJ2-7	ASSLERGQSSYEQY
TRBV6-1	TRBJ2-5	AAGRVGETQY
TRBV27	TRBJ2-1	ASSFRQGYNEQF
TRBV7-2	TRBJ2-3	ASRQYTDTQY
TRBV4-2	NA	ASSQESAIYEQY
TRBV7-9	TRBJ1-6	ASSSGQGGTYNSPLH
TRBV5-1	TRBJ2-1	TSHRGGNYNEQF
TRBV9	TRBJ2-5	ASSVVQGGETQY
TRBV7-2	TRBJ2-4	ASSDLALQNIQY
TRBV2	TRBJ1-5	ASSQQGAYNQPQH
TRBV27	TRBJ1-1	ASSLSRLGRTNTEAF
TRBV5-1	TRBJ2-5	ASGLYGTASGETQY
TRBV9	TRBJ1-2	ASSPMGRNYGYT
TRBV7-3	TRBJ2-6	ASRLSGAGANVLT
TRBV4-1	TRBJ2-7	ASSQRRESYEQY
TRBV27	TRBJ1-1	ASSIGTGNEAF
TRBV28	TRBJ2-3	ASSPYRGGTDTQY
TRBV14	TRBJ2-4	ASSQDGRTDLAKNIQY
TRBV29-1	TRBJ2-1	SVRLAFYNEQF
TRBV6-1	TRBJ2-3	ASRGSEVGTDTQY
TRBV7-9	TRBJ2-5	AGGTGEHQETQY
TRBV6-4	TRBJ2-1	ASSVSFGAGGPIEQF
TRBV4-1	TRBJ1-2	ASSQVLGNYGYT
TRBV27	TRBJ2-7	ASSLSTSGTYEQY
TRBV5-1	TRBJ2-4	ASSAWGAQNIQY
TRBV10-3	NA	AISESEAREQF
TRBV20-1	TRBJ1-2	SAADSQNYGYT
TRBV20-1	TRBJ2-1	SAREGQGARNEQF
TRBV5-6	TRBJ1-2	ASSLVKGVNYGYT
TRBV6-6	TRBJ1-4	ASMGLGEKLF
TRBV7-9	TRBJ2-7	ASNFSGSRYEQY
TRBV5-1	TRBJ2-7	ASSLEGPQSGNEQY
TRBV29-1	TRBJ1-1	SVGQANTEAF
TRBV5-8	TRBJ1-5	ASSAYQPQH
TRBV12-3/TRBV12-4	TRBJ2-1	ASSWTSGPTYNEQF
TRBV29-1	TRBJ1-1	SVRVTEAF
TRBV9	TRBJ2-7	ASSDGGGEQY
TRBV20-1	TRBJ2-1	SARDQPRFSYNEQF
TRBV9	TRBJ2-1	ASSVAGGAKF
TRBV20-1	TRBJ2-1	SAFGTSGRGNEQF
TRBV29-1	TRBJ2-5	SVEEASGARETQY
TRBV3-1	TRBJ1-1	ASSQEAANTEAF